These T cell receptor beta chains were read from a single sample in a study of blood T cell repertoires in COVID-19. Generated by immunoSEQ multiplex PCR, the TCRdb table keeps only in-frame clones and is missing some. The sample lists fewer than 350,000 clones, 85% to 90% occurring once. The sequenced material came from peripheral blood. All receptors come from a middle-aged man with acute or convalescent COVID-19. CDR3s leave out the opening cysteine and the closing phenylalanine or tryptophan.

CDR3: ASTKIGSGGADTQY; V: TRBV19
CDR3: ASSPRTGERGTEAF; V: TRBV5-1
CDR3: ASSLGQGYT; V: TRBV5-6
CDR3: ASSQESGGNTEAF; V: TRBV14
CDR3: ASRAGGANYGYT; V: TRBV2
CDR3: ASRFRTGSETQY; V: TRBV5-8
CDR3: ASSDLGTSGGPSSYNEQF; V: TRBV2
CDR3: ASSLYSSTGISEGYT; V: TRBV3-1/TRBV3-2
CDR3: ASRGLGGQF; V: TRBV3-1/TRBV3-2
CDR3: AISVGGSPLH; V: TRBV10-3
CDR3: ASSDDRGGYNEQF; V: TRBV6-5
CDR3: ASSVARGRGYT; V: TRBV9
CDR3: ASSIGREQPQH; V: TRBV7-2
CDR3: ASSLGLAGAPDTQY; V: TRBV5-1
CDR3: ASSFVRTDTQY; V: TRBV12-3/TRBV12-4
CDR3: ASSQQHRGFDEKLF; V: TRBV3-1/TRBV3-2
CDR3: ASRAQGARGGEQY; V: TRBV2
CDR3: SALRGFGYT; V: TRBV20-1
CDR3: ASSLGSSQYYEQY; V: TRBV9
CDR3: SARALYGYT; V: TRBV20-1
CDR3: ATSRDQGNQPQH; V: TRBV15